Below, one T cell receptor beta chain is given with its context. Antigen unknown. This sample was taken from a study of graft-versus-host responses after intestinal transplantation. Study information: As for transplant type, recipients had multivisceral, liver-intestinal, or isolated intestinal grafts.

The method was immunoSEQ multiplex PCR; TCRdb's version includes in-frame clones alone and lacks a portion of them. The repertoire has more than 40,000 clones, roughly 95% of them found once; the top ten carry 0.2% to 0.25%. The junction had 1 base not matched to a gene; V was cut back by 3 bases and J by 0 bases. The germline gives CDR1 SGHTA, CDR2 FQGNSA. The CDR3 extends over 14 amino acids. The sequence came from a human donor who was the organ donor for an intestinal transplant. The rearrangement uses TRBV7-2 and TRBJ2-7; 8 bases are shared with TRBD2. The sample consisted of unstimulated CD8+ T cells sorted from spleen or lymph node cells, taken before transplant. CDR3 DNA sequence: TGTGCCAGCAGCTTTCTAGCGGGCTCCTACGAGCAGTACTTC. It translates to CASSFLAGSYEQYF.